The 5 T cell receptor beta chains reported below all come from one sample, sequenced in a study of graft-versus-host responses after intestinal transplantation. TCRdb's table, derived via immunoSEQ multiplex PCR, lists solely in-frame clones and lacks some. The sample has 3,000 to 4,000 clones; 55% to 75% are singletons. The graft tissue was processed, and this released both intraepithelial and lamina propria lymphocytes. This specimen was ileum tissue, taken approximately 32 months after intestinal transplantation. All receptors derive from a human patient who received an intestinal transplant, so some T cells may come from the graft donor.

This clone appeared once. CDR3 in amino acids: CASWRVFSYEQYF. For the CDR3, the DNA is TGTGCCAGCTGGCGGGTGTTTTCCTACGAGCAGTACTTC. This sequence joins TRBV5-8 and TRBJ2-7; possibly TRBD2 for D (5 bases). This CDR3 spans 13 amino acids. Germline CDR1 is SGHTS and CDR2 is YDEGEE. The V gene lost 7 bases and the J gene lost 1 base, with 12 bases spanning the gap.

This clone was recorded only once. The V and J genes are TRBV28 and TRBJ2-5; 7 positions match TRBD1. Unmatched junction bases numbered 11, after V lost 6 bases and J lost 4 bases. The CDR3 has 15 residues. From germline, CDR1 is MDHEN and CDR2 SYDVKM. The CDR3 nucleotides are TGTGCCAGCAGCCCCGCCCCTCAGGGGGTAGAGACCCAGTACTTC. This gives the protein CASSPAPQGVETQYF.

CDR3 bases: TGTGCCAGATCGACTAGCAGCTCCTACAATGAGCAGTTCTTC. Translated: CARSTSSSYNEQFF. The chain employs TRBV2 and TRBJ2-1; 7 bases map to TRBD2. The CDR3 loop spans 14 amino acids. Per germline, CDR1 SNHLY and CDR2 FYNNEI. V was pared by 9 bases and J by 0 bases, with 5 bases of the junction left unmatched.

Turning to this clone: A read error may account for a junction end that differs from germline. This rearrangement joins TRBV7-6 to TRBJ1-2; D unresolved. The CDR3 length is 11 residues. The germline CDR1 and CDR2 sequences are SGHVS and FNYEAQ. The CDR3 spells CASSLEYDYTF. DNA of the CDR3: TGTGCCAGCAGCTTAGAGTATGACTACACCTTC.

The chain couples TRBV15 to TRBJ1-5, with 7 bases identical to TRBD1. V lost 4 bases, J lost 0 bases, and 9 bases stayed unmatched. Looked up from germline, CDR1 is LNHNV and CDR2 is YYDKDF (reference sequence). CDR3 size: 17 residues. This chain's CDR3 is CATSNRTGRFSNQPQHF. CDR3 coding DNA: TGTGCCACCAGCAATAGGACAGGTCGATTTAGCAATCAGCCCCAGCATTTT.